The text below deals with one TCR beta chain. This sample is part of a study of blood T cell repertoires in COVID-19. The overall study: Researchers got acute and convalescent COVID-19 samples from the United States, Italy and Spain.

Only in-frame clones appear in the TCRdb table, and some are missing; sequencing was by immunoSEQ multiplex PCR. This sample has tens of thousands of clones, with about 83% found just once. This CDR3 has 12 amino acids. V dropped 7 bases and J dropped 7; count of bases not matched to a gene: 6. Germline V gene sequence: CDR1 LNHDA, CDR2 SQIVND (reference sequence). This sequence was found in a woman at least 80 years old with active or convalescent COVID-19. Sequenced input: peripheral blood. This rearrangement joins TRBV19 to TRBJ1-1, with 7 nucleotides matching TRBD1. CDR3: CASISDRDEAFF. CDR3 nucleotide sequence: TGTGCCAGTATCTCCGACAGGGATGAAGCTTTCTTT.